One sample yielded the 8 T cell receptor beta chains listed below, sequenced in a study of shared clonotypes between healthy human individuals. Profiling relied on immunoSEQ multiplex PCR, and the TCRdb table lists in-frame clones only, not all of them. The data contain around 700,000 clones, just over 90% of them singletons. As defined, naive CD8 cells were CD45RO-negative and positively selected for CCR7, with terminally differentiated effector memory CD45RA+ cells excluded. Material for sequencing was naive CD8+ T cells sorted from blood. These TCRs come from a man aged 25-45 years in good health.

This clone came up a few times. The chain couples TRBV29-1 to TRBJ2-2; no reliable D call. Germline CDR1 SQVTM, CDR2 ANQGSEA. The CDR3 has 11 amino acids. Trimming cost V 4 bases and J 7 bases, with 7 bases left between them. The CDR3 loop reads CSVVDLGELFF. The DNA for the CDR3 is TGCAGCGTTGTGGACCTCGGGGAGCTGTTTTTT.

This chain connects TRBV27 to TRBJ2-1, with 14 bases matching TRBD2. The CDR3 has 15 residues. With V trimmed by 2 bases and J by 8 bases, 2 bases remained unmatched. Germline CDR1 MNHEY, CDR2 SMNVEV (reference sequence). CDR3 sequence reads: CASSLGTSGSYEQFF. In nucleotides, the CDR3 is TGTGCCAGCAGTTTAGGGACTAGCGGGAGCTATGAGCAGTTCTTC.

The chain carries TRBV6-5 and TRBJ2-3, with D hard to call. This CDR3 comprises 15 residues. The germline V and J ends were trimmed by 2 bases and 2 bases, with 11 bases remaining between them. CDR1 is MNHEY, CDR2 SVGAGI, per germline. CDR3 DNA sequence: TGTGCCAGCAGTTACAAGGATCCCATCACAGATACGCAGTATTTT. Encoded protein: CASSYKDPITDTQYF.

In the case of this clone: The identical CDR3 is also encoded by other nucleotide sequences in the sample. The V and J genes are TRBV27 and TRBJ2-7, with 9 bases fitting TRBD2. Germline V gene lookup returns CDR1 MNHEY and CDR2 SMNVEV (reference sequence). The V gene end was trimmed by 2 bases and the J gene end by 3 bases; junction bases not matched to a gene: 5. The CDR3 is 15 amino acids. The CDR3, as DNA: TGTGCCAGCAGTTTAGGGCTAGCGGGACGCTACGAGCAGTACTTC. Protein sequence: CASSLGLAGRYEQYF.

This chain links TRBV19 with TRBJ2-7, with 7 positions matching TRBD2. After removal of 3 bases from V and 6 bases from J, the junction contained 5 bases not matched to a gene. CDR3 length: 13 amino acids. Germline V gene sequence: CDR1 LNHDA, CDR2 SQIVND (reference sequence). CDR3 sequence (DNA): TGTGCCAGTAGTATCGCGTCGGGGGGCGAGCAGTACTTC. Encoded protein: CASSIASGGEQYF.

The chain couples TRBV28 to TRBJ1-5; the D gene is possibly TRBD1 (6 bases). Per germline, CDR1 MDHEN and CDR2 SYDVKM. V shed 6 bases and J shed 5 bases, with 14 bases lying between them. This CDR3 region has 14 residues. CDR3 nucleotide sequence: TGTGCCAGCAGGCTAGGCAGGGGATATCAGCCCCAGCATTTT. Its translation is CASRLGRGYQPQHF.

J is TRBJ2-1 and V is TRBV7-9, with a weak D call TRBD2 (6 bases). V was cut by 5 bases and J by 4 bases, with 15 bases left in between. The CDR3 contains 15 residues. The V gene's germline CDR1 is SEHNR and CDR2 FQNEAQ (reference sequence). CDR3 sequence (DNA): TGTGCCAGCAGCCGAAGACGGGAGTCGTACAATGAGCAGTTCTTC. It specifies CASSRRRESYNEQFF.

The chain carries TRBV7-2 and TRBJ2-1; D uncertain. Trimming cost V 5 bases and J 0 bases, with 14 bases left between them. CDR1 and CDR2 (germline): SGHTA, FQGNSA. CDR3 size: 16 residues. CDR3 in amino acids: CASSLPPSSSYNEQFF. The CDR3 DNA sequence: TGTGCCAGCAGCCTCCCCCCATCAAGCTCCTACAATGAGCAGTTCTTC.